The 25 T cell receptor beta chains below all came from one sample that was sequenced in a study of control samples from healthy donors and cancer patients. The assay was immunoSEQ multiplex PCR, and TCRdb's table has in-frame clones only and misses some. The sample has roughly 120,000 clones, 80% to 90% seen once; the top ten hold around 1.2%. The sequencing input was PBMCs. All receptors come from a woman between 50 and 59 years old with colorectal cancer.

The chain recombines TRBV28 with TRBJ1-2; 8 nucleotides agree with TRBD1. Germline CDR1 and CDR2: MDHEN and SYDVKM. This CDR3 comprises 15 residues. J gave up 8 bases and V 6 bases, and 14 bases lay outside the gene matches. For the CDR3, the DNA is TGTGCCAGCAGCTCCATCGGGACAGGCCCAGCAGGCTACACCTTC. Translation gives CASSSIGTGPAGYTF.

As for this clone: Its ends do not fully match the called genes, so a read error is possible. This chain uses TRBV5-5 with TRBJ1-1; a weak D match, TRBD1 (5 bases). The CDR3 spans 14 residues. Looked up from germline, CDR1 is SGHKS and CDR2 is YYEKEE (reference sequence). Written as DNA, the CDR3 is TGCGCCCGCAGCCGACGGGGGGACGGGACTGAAGCTTTCTTT. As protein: CARSRRGDGTEAFF.

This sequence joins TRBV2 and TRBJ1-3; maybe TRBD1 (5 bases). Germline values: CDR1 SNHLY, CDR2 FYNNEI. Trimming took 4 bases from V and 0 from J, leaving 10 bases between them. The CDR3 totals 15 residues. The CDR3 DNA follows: TGTGCCAGCAGTGGGGACTTCCACTCTGGAAACACCATATATTTT. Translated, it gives CASSGDFHSGNTIYF.

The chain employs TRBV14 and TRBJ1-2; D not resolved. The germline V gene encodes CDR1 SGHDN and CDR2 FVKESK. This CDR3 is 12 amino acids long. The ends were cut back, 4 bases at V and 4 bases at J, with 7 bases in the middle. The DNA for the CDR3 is TGTGCCAGCAGCCGAGTGGGCTATGGCTACACCTTC. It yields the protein CASSRVGYGYTF.

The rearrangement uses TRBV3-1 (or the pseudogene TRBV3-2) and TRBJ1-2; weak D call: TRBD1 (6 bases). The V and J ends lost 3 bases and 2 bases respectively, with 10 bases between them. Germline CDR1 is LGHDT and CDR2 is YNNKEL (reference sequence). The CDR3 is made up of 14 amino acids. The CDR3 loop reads CASSHADRNYGYTF. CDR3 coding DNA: TGTGCCAGCAGCCATGCGGACAGAAACTATGGCTACACCTTC.

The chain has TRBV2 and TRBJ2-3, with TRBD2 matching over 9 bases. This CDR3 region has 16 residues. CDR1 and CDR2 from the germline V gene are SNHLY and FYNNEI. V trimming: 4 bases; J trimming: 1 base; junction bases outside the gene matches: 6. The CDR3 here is CASSVGLATGTDTQYF. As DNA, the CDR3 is TGTGCCAGCAGTGTTGGACTAGCGACGGGCACAGATACGCAGTATTTT.

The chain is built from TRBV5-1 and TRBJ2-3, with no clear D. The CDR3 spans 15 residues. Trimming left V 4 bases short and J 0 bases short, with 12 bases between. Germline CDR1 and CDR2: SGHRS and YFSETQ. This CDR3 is CASSHRRTSTDTQYF. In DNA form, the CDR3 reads TGCGCCAGCAGCCACAGACGTACTAGCACAGATACGCAGTATTTT.

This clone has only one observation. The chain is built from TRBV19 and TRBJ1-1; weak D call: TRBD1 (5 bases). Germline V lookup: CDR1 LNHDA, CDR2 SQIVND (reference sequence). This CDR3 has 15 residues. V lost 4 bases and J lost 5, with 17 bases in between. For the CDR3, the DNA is TGTGCCAGTAGTAAGATTTCGGGGGGTAGAACTGAAGCTTTCTTT. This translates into CASSKISGGRTEAFF.

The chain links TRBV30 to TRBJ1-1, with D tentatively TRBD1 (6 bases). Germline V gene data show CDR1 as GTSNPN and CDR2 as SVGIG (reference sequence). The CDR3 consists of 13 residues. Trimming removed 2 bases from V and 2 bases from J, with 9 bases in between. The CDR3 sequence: CAWSRDINTEAFF. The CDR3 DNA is TGTGCCTGGAGTAGGGACATCAACACTGAAGCTTTCTTT.

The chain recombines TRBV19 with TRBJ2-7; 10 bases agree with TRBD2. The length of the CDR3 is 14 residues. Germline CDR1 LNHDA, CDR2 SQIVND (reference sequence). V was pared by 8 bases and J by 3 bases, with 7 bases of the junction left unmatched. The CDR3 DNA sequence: TGTGCCAGTTCCACACTAGCGGGAAACTACGAGCAGTACTTC. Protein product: CASSTLAGNYEQYF.

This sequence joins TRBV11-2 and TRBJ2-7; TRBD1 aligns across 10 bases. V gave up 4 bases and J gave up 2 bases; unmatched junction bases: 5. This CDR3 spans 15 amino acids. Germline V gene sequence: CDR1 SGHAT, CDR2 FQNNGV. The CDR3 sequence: CASSSPGQGAYEQYF. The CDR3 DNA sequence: TGTGCCAGCAGCTCGCCTGGACAGGGGGCCTACGAGCAGTACTTC. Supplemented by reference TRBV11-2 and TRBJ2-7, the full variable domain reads EAGVAQSPRYKIIEKRQSVAFWCNPISGHATLYWYQQILGQGPKLLIQFQNNGVVDDSQLPKDRFSAERLKGVDSTLKIQPAKLEDSAVYLCASSSPGQGAYEQYFGPGTRLTVT.

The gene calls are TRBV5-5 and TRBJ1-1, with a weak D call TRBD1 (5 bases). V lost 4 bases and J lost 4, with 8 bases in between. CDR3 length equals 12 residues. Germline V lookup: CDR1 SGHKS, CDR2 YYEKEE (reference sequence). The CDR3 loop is CASSPGTTEAFF. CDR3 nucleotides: TGTGCCAGCAGCCCAGGGACCACTGAAGCTTTCTTT.

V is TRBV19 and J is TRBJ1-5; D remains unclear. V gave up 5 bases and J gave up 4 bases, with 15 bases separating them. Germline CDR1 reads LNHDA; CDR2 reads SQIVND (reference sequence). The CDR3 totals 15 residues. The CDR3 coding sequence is TGTGCCAGTAGTCCCGTTCGGGGTCAGAATCAGCCCCAGCATTTT. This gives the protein CASSPVRGQNQPQHF.

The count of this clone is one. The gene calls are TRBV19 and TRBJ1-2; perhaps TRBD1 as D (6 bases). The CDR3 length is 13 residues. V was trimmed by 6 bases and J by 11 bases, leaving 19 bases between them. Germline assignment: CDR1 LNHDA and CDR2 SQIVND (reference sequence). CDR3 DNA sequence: TGTGCCAGTAGGCTCACGGAGACAGGTTTTTACACCTTC. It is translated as CASRLTETGFYTF.

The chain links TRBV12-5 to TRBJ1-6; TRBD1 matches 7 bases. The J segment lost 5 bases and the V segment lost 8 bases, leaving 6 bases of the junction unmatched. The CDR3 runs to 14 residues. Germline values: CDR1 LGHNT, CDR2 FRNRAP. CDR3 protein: CASSGGRNNSPLHF. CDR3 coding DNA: TGTGCTAGTTCAGGGGGAAGGAATAATTCACCCCTCCACTTT.

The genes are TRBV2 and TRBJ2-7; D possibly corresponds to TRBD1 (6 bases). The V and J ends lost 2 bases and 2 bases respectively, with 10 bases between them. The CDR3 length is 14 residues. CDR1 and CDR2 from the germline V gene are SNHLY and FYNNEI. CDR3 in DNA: TGTGCCAGCAGTGAATTCGGACAGACCTACGAGCAGTACTTC. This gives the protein CASSEFGQTYEQYF.

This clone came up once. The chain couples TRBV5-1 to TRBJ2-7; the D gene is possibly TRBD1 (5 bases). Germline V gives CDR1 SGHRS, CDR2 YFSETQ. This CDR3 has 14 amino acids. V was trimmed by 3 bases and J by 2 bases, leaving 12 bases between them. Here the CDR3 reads CASSWGQGPYEQYF. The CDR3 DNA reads TGCGCCAGCAGCTGGGGCCAAGGCCCCTACGAGCAGTACTTC.

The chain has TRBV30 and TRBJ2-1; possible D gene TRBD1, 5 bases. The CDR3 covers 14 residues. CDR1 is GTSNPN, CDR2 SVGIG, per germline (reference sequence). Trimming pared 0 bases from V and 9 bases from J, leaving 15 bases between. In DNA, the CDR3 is TGTGCCTGGAGTGTACTGGGGCTAAGCCCTGAGCAGTTCTTC. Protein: CAWSVLGLSPEQFF.

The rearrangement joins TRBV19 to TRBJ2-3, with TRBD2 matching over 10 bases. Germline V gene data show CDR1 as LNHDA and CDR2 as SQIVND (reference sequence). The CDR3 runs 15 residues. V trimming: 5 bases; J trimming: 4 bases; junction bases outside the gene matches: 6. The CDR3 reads CASSGLAEAPDTQYF. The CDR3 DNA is TGTGCCAGTAGTGGACTAGCGGAGGCCCCAGATACGCAGTATTTT. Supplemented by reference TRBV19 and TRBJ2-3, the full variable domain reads DGGITQSPKYLFRKEGQNVTLSCEQNLNHDAMYWYRQDPGQGLRLIYYSQIVNDFQKGDIAEGYSVSREKKESFPLTVTSAQKNPTAFYLCASSGLAEAPDTQYFGPGTRLTVL.

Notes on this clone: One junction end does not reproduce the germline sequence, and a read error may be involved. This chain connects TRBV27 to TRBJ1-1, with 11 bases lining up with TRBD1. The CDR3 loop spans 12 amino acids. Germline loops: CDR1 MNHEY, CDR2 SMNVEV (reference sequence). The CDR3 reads CASSEGGTGGIF. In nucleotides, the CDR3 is TGTGCCAGCAGTGAGGGTGGGACAGGGGGGATCTTT.

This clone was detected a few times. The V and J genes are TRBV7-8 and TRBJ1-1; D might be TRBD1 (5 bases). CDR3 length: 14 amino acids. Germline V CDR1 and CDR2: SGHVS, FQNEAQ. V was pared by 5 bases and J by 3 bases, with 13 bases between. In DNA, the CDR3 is TGTGCCAGCAGCCGAGATCTAGGGGACACTGAAGCTTTCTTT. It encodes CASSRDLGDTEAFF.

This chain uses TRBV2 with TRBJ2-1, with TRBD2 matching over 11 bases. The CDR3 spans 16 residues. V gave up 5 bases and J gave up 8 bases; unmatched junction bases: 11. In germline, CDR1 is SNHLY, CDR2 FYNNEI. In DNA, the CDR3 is TGTGCCAGCAGTCGTTTGGCTAGCGGGAGGAACGATGAGCAGTTCTTC. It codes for CASSRLASGRNDEQFF.

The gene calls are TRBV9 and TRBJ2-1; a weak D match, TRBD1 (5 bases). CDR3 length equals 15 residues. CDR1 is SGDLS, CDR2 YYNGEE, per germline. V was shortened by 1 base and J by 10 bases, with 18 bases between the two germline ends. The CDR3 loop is CASSVQGSPNSEQFF. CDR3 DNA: TGTGCCAGCAGCGTACAGGGTTCCCCCAATTCGGAGCAGTTCTTC.

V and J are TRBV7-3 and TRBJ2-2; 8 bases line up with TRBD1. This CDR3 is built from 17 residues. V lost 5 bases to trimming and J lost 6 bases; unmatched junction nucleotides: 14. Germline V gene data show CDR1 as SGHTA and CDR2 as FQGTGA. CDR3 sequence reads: CASSPGTGPMGPGELFF. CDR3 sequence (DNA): TGTGCCAGCAGCCCCGGGACAGGCCCCATGGGGCCCGGGGAGCTGTTTTTT.

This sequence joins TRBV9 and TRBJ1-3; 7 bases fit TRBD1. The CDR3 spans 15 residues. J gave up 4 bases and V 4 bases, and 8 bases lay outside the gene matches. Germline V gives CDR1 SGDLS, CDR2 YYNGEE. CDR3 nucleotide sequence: TGTGCCAGCAGCATCGGGACAGACCTCGGAAACACCATATATTTT. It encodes CASSIGTDLGNTIYF.